The next 32 T cell receptor beta chains were all read from a single sample in a study of T cell repertoires in cytomegalovirus infection. Each CDR3 protein gets one entry after TCRdb re-called the reads with MiXCR. The data show more than 500,000 distinct CDR3 sequences, 15% to 20% seen once. The specimen was CD8+ T cells from PBMCs. These receptors all stem from a human donor in good health (CMV status not recorded). Some clones in this sample may be carry-over from other donors' samples.

The genes are TRBV5-1 and TRBJ2-1, with 8 bases aligning to TRBD2. Germline trimming cut 4 bases from V and 6 bases from J; bases unmatched to any gene: 3. The V gene's germline CDR1 is SGHRS and CDR2 YFSETQ. The CDR3 length is 13 residues. The CDR3 loop is CASSDLAGNEQFF. The CDR3 DNA reads TGCGCCAGCAGCGACCTAGCGGGCAATGAGCAGTTCTTC. The whole variable domain, remainder taken from reference TRBV5-1 and TRBJ2-1, is KAGVTQTPRYLIKTRGQQVTLSCSPISGHRSVSWYQQTPGQGLQFLFEYFSETQRNKGNFPGRFSGRQFSNSRSEMNVSTLELGDSALYLCASSDLAGNEQFFGPGTRLTVL.

Remarks on this clonotype: A read error may explain this, as a much larger clone is one base away. This chain joins TRBV28 and TRBJ2-1; 13 nucleotides agree with TRBD2. This CDR3 is built from 19 residues. Germline assignment: CDR1 MDHEN and CDR2 SYDVKM. CDR3 in DNA: TGTGCCACCGCAAGCCCGTGGTCGACTAGCGGGAGGAATCCCAATGGGCAGTTCTTC. The encoded protein is CATASPWSTSGRNPNGQFF. Supplemented by reference TRBV28 and TRBJ2-1, the full variable domain reads DVKVTQSSRYLVKRTGEKVFLECVQDMDHENMFWYRQDPGLGLRLIYFSYDVKMKEKGDIPEGYSVSREKKERFSLILESASTNQTSMYLCATASPWSTSGRNPNGQFFGPGTRLTVL.

This clonotype was seen a few times. The chain uses TRBV5-4 and TRBJ2-7; 8 positions agree with TRBD2. With V trimmed by 4 bases and J by 0 bases, 9 bases remained unmatched. CDR3 size: 16 residues. Germline loops: CDR1 SGHNT, CDR2 YYREEE (reference sequence). This CDR3 reads CASSNPSGWGSYEQYF. Here the CDR3 DNA reads TGTGCCAGCAGCAACCCTAGCGGGTGGGGCTCCTACGAGCAGTACTTC. Variable domain in full (rest from reference TRBV5-4 and TRBJ2-7): ETGVTQSPTHLIKTRGQQVTLRCSSQSGHNTVSWYQQALGQGPQFIFQYYREEENGRGNFPPRFSGLQFPNYSSELNVNALELDDSALYLCASSNPSGWGSYEQYFGPGTRLTVT.

The V call is TRBV20-1, the J call TRBJ2-7; the D gene could be TRBD1 or TRBD2 (5 bases each). V shed 6 bases and J shed 1 base, with 13 bases lying between them. Looked up from germline, CDR1 is DFQATT and CDR2 is SNEGSKA (reference sequence). The CDR3 runs to 13 residues. DNA of the CDR3: TGCAGTGCGACCGACAGCGGATCCTACGAGCAGTACTTC. Translation gives CSATDSGSYEQYF.

This clonotype appeared a few times. V gene TRBV7-9 combines with J gene TRBJ1-1; D uncertain. Germline V gene sequence: CDR1 SEHNR, CDR2 FQNEAQ (reference sequence). V gave up 8 bases and J gave up 8 bases, with 15 bases separating them. The CDR3 length is 12 residues. This CDR3 is CASLGYRGEAFF. The CDR3 region has the DNA TGTGCCAGCTTGGGGTACCGGGGAGAAGCTTTCTTT.

This clonotype was detected ten times or more. The chain couples TRBV6-1 to TRBJ2-1; the match to TRBD2 covers 11 bases. V was clipped by 6 bases and J by 0 bases; unmatched bases: 1. Germline CDR1 reads MNHNS; CDR2 reads SASEGT. The CDR3 covers 15 residues. CDR3 protein: CASRGTSGSYNEQFF. The DNA of the CDR3 is TGTGCCAGCAGGGGGACTAGCGGCTCCTACAATGAGCAGTTCTTC.

The chain joins TRBV5-5 to TRBJ1-1; no clear D. V lost 3 bases and J 1 base, leaving 10 bases between the germline ends. Germline V gene lookup returns CDR1 SGHKS and CDR2 YYEKEE (reference sequence). This CDR3 spans 14 amino acids. The CDR3 reads CASSSGVRNTEAFF. The DNA of the CDR3 is TGTGCCAGCAGCTCCGGGGTCAGGAACACTGAAGCTTTCTTT.

This clonotype was detected many times. This sequence joins TRBV12-5 and TRBJ1-1; D ambiguous. The V end was cut by 2 bases, the J end by 4 bases, with 5 bases between. The CDR3 is 12 amino acids. Germline V lookup: CDR1 LGHNT, CDR2 FRNRAP. The CDR3, as DNA: TGTGCTAGTGGTTTGACCGTCACTGAAGCTTTCTTT. It yields the protein CASGLTVTEAFF.

The chain is built from TRBV5-4 and TRBJ2-7; D might be TRBD1 (6 bases). CDR3 size: 14 residues. Between the trimmed V and J ends, which lost 4 bases and 3 bases, there was a span of 14 bases. Germline V CDR1 and CDR2: SGHNT, YYREEE (reference sequence). The chain's CDR3 is CASSPETGNYEQYF. The CDR3 bases are TGTGCCAGCAGCCCAGAGACAGGCAACTACGAGCAGTACTTC.

This clonotype showed up many times. The chain uses TRBV11-1 and TRBJ1-2; D gene ambiguous. From germline, CDR1 is SGHAT and CDR2 FQDESV (reference sequence). V lost 1 base, J lost 2 bases, and 5 bases lay in between. There are 13 residues in the CDR3. CDR3 DNA sequence: TGTGCCAGCAGCTTAGAAGAAAACTATGGCTACACCTTC. Protein product: CASSLEENYGYTF.

The chain employs TRBV20-1 and TRBJ1-1; D not resolved. Germline V gives CDR1 DFQATT, CDR2 SNEGSKA (reference sequence). CDR3 length: 14 residues. V lost 0 bases and J 0 bases, leaving 8 bases between the germline ends. The CDR3 coding sequence is TGCAGTGCTAGAGAAAAGTATTTGAACACTGAAGCTTTCTTT. It translates to CSAREKYLNTEAFF.

For this clonotype: A much larger clone differs by one base, so this may be a read error. The gene calls are TRBV7-9 and TRBJ2-5; 10 positions agree with TRBD1. This CDR3 spans 13 amino acids. CDR1 is SEHNR and CDR2 is FQNEAQ in the germline V gene (reference sequence). The CDR3 spells CASSDRGQEIQYF. In DNA, the CDR3 is TGTGCCAGCAGCGACAGGGGGCAAGAGATCCAGTACTTC.

This clonotype was seen many times. The chain employs TRBV5-6 and TRBJ1-1; no reliable D call. V was clipped by 1 base and J by 1 base, with 5 bases between them. Looked up from germline, CDR1 is SGHDT and CDR2 is YYEEEE. The CDR3 has 13 residues. The CDR3 is CASSLTPNTEAFF. The CDR3 region has the DNA TGTGCCAGCAGCTTGACACCGAACACTGAAGCTTTCTTT.

Remarks on this clonotype: A much larger clone differs from this one at a single base, so this may be a read error. The chain joins TRBV27 to TRBJ2-1; 8 nucleotides match TRBD2. Germline CDR1 reads MNHEY; CDR2 reads SMNVEV (reference sequence). V was pared by 6 bases and J by 5 bases, with 3 bases of the junction left unmatched. The CDR3 contains 13 residues. Here the CDR3 DNA reads TGTGCCAGCAGCCATAGCGGGGACAATGAGCAGTTCTTC. Protein: CASSHSGDNEQFF.

This clonotype was counted at least ten times. This chain links TRBV7-8 with TRBJ2-2; D is possibly TRBD1 or TRBD2 (5 bases each). Per the germline V gene, CDR1 is SGHVS and CDR2 is FQNEAQ. V lost 8 bases and J 1 base, leaving 11 bases between the germline ends. This CDR3 has 14 residues. The CDR3 here is CASGDGRNTGELFF. The DNA for the CDR3 is TGTGCCAGCGGGGACGGCCGGAACACCGGGGAGCTGTTTTTT.

This clonotype was observed many times. The chain has TRBV7-9 and TRBJ2-7; D is perhaps TRBD2 (5 bases). The CDR3 runs 14 residues. Germline CDR1 and CDR2: SEHNR and FQNEAQ (reference sequence). V was trimmed by 0 bases and J by 2 bases, leaving 8 bases between them. The CDR3: CASSLADGTYEQYF. The CDR3 region has the DNA TGTGCCAGCAGCTTAGCCGACGGGACCTACGAGCAGTACTTC.

The V call is TRBV5-5, the J call TRBJ1-1; 7 nucleotides line up with TRBD1. Trimming at V came to 6 bases and at J to 1 base, leaving 9 bases not matched to a gene. Per germline, CDR1 SGHKS and CDR2 YYEKEE (reference sequence). There are 15 residues in the CDR3. The DNA for the CDR3 is TGTGCCAGCACCTCCCAACGGACAGGGAACACTGAAGCTTTCTTT. It specifies CASTSQRTGNTEAFF.

The chain links TRBV27 to TRBJ1-2; the D gene is possibly TRBD1 (6 bases). This CDR3 is built from 17 residues. Germline V gene sequence: CDR1 MNHEY, CDR2 SMNVEV (reference sequence). With 6 bases removed from V and 8 bases from J, the gap between germline ends came to 28 bases. CDR3 bases: TGTGCCAGCAGCACAGCTCCCCGGGGCCAGGGGAGGGGAGGCTACACCTTC. Protein sequence: CASSTAPRGQGRGGYTF.

This sequence joins TRBV29-1 and TRBJ1-4, with D hard to call. Germline CDR1 reads SQVTM; CDR2 reads ANQGSEA. This CDR3 is built from 14 residues. V shed 8 bases and J shed 5 bases, with 18 bases lying between them. This CDR3 reads CSTCRGPRNEKLFF. The CDR3 bases are TGCAGCACTTGCCGAGGACCGAGAAATGAAAAACTGTTTTTT.

This clonotype was seen many times. The chain joins TRBV4-1 to TRBJ2-1; 7 nucleotides match TRBD1. Germline lookup yields CDR1 MGHRA and CDR2 YSYEKL. The CDR3 runs to 16 residues. V trimming: 1 base; J trimming: 7 bases; junction bases outside the gene matches: 10. The CDR3 DNA follows: TGCGCCAGCAGCCAAGTGGTCTCAGGGGGAAGGAATGAGCAGTTCTTC. As protein: CASSQVVSGGRNEQFF.

This clonotype showed up many times. The V and J genes are TRBV28 and TRBJ1-1; no definite D call. Germline V gene sequence: CDR1 MDHEN, CDR2 SYDVKM. This CDR3 is built from 14 residues. V dropped 5 bases and J dropped 1 base, with 11 bases sitting between them. The CDR3 bases are TGTGCCAGCAGTCCCGGGAGATGGAACACTGAAGCTTTCTTT. It yields the protein CASSPGRWNTEAFF.

The V gene is TRBV20-1, the J gene TRBJ1-1; D is uncertain. Trimming stripped 6 bases from V and 1 base from J, with 15 bases between. The CDR3 covers 14 residues. Germline V CDR1 and CDR2: DFQATT, SNEGSKA (reference sequence). The CDR3 DNA follows: TGCAGTGCCCCGCCTAGAGGGAAGAACACTGAAGCTTTCTTT. Its protein product is CSAPPRGKNTEAFF.

The sample holds many counts of this clonotype. V and J are TRBV11-2 and TRBJ2-5; TRBD1 agrees at 7 bases. Looked up from germline, CDR1 is SGHAT and CDR2 is FQNNGV. With V trimmed by 5 bases and J by 1 base, 4 bases remained unmatched. The length of the CDR3 is 14 residues. Written as DNA, the CDR3 is TGTGCCAGCAGCGCATCAGGGGGCCAAGAGACCCAGTACTTC. Encoded protein: CASSASGGQETQYF.

This clonotype was counted only a few times. The genes are TRBV6-2 or TRBV6-3 and TRBJ2-1; possible D gene TRBD2, 6 bases. Trimming removed 3 bases from V and 4 bases from J, with 10 bases in between. The CDR3 runs to 14 residues. Germline V gives CDR1 MNHEY, CDR2 SVGEGT. CDR3 DNA sequence: TGTGCCAGCAGTTATGCGGGATCATACAATGAGCAGTTCTTC. This sequence encodes CASSYAGSYNEQFF.

This clonotype was observed many times. V usage is TRBV7-9 and J usage is TRBJ1-3; D not certain. CDR3 length equals 12 residues. V lost 7 bases and J lost 2, with 6 bases in between. The germline CDR1 and CDR2 sequences are SEHNR and FQNEAQ (reference sequence). CDR3 nucleotides: TGTGCCAGCATGGAAACTGGAAACACCATATATTTT. Amino acids: CASMETGNTIYF.

This clonotype was found a few times. The J gene is TRBJ2-3, the V gene TRBV7-9, with 12 bases fitting TRBD2. The J segment lost 1 base and the V segment lost 4 bases, leaving 3 bases of the junction unmatched. The CDR3 contains 16 residues. CDR1 SEHNR and CDR2 FQNEAQ come from the germline V gene (reference sequence). The chain's CDR3 is CASSSTSGGRTDTQYF. CDR3 DNA sequence: TGTGCCAGCAGCTCTACTAGCGGGGGGCGCACAGATACGCAGTATTTT.

This clonotype showed up just once. This chain uses TRBV20-1 with TRBJ1-1; the match to TRBD1 covers 9 bases. The CDR3 runs 13 residues. The germline V gene has CDR1 DFQATT and CDR2 SNEGSKA (reference sequence). The V and J ends lost 6 bases and 8 bases, in that order; junction bases with no gene match: 10. The CDR3 protein is CSAPTGGYAEAFF. The CDR3, as DNA: TGCAGTGCCCCGACAGGGGGGTACGCGGAAGCTTTCTTT.

This clonotype has at least ten counts. This chain connects TRBV6-2 or TRBV6-3 to TRBJ2-1; D gene unclear. With 5 bases removed from V and 3 bases from J, the gap between germline ends came to 17 bases. Germline assignment: CDR1 MNHEY and CDR2 SVGEGT. This CDR3 has 16 amino acids. The CDR3 protein is CASSLRAVKFYNEQFF. The CDR3 nucleotides are TGTGCCAGCAGTCTACGGGCCGTGAAGTTCTACAATGAGCAGTTCTTC.

The CDR3 DNA is TGTGCCAGCAGCTTGAGGGGGACTGCTCGTGGCGGGGAGCTGTTTTTT. Residues: CASSLRGTARGGELFF. The chain couples TRBV11-1 to TRBJ2-2; possibly TRBD1 or TRBD2 for D (6 bases each). Germline V lookup: CDR1 SGHAT, CDR2 FQDESV (reference sequence). The V and J ends lost 3 bases and 7 bases respectively, with 18 bases between them. The CDR3 has 16 amino acids.

V usage is TRBV11-3 and J usage is TRBJ1-2; TRBD1 matches at 10 bases. J was trimmed by 8 bases and V by 5 bases; bases with no gene match: 11. Germline V gives CDR1 SGHNT, CDR2 YENEEA. CDR3 size: 15 residues. This chain's CDR3 is CASSITGTGEWGYTF. CDR3 nucleotide sequence: TGTGCCAGCAGCATCACCGGGACAGGGGAATGGGGCTACACCTTC. Full variable domain (remainder filled in from reference TRBV11-3 and TRBJ1-2): EAGVVQSPRYKIIEKKQPVAFWCNPISGHNTLYWYLQNLGQGPELLIRYENEEAVDDSQLPKDRFSAERLKGVDSTLKIQPAELGDSAVYLCASSITGTGEWGYTFGSGTRLTVV.

This clonotype was counted many times. The chain joins TRBV25-1 to TRBJ1-4; D is unclear. Trimming cost V 1 base and J 4 bases, with 10 bases left between them. Germline V gene lookup returns CDR1 MGHDK and CDR2 SYGVNS. CDR3 length: 15 residues. CDR3 in amino acids: CASSESNSLNEKLFF. CDR3 in DNA: TGTGCCAGCAGTGAATCTAACAGCCTTAATGAAAAACTGTTTTTT.

The table lists this clonotype with a count of one. A much larger clone differs from this one at a single base, so this may be a read error. The chain links TRBV27 to TRBJ2-7; D perhaps matches TRBD2 (6 bases). V was pared by 4 bases and J by 5 bases, with 18 bases between. CDR3 length: 15 residues. Germline CDR1 MNHEY, CDR2 SMNVEV (reference sequence). Written as DNA, the CDR3 is TGTGCCAGCAGTTCTCTCGGAGGGCCGCTCCACGAGCAGTACTTC. Translating gives CASSSLGGPLHEQYF.